The present entry profiles one T cell receptor (beta chain) with its context. This specimen belongs to a study of blood T cell repertoires in COVID-19. Background on the study: Collection of acute and convalescent COVID-19 samples took place in the United States, Italy and Spain.

Contact with a PCR-confirmed or clinician-diagnosed COVID-19 case occurred within 2 weeks of entry. The germline V gene has CDR1 ENHRY and CDR2 SYGVKD. V was clipped by 5 bases and J by 2 bases; unmatched bases: 3. CDR3 length: 14 amino acids. Authors' methods: By means of reference gene primer amplification, nucleated cell counts were estimated. The data were produced by immunoSEQ multiplex PCR, yet TCRdb's version contains in-frame clones alone and is incomplete. Clonal size and the V and J genes are those of that table, whereas D and trimming came from the DNA. The sample includes approximately 340,000 clones, approximately 89% of them seen just once.

The sequencing sample was made of PBMCs or T cells enriched from blood (not recorded which). This TCR derives from a woman aged 40 to 55 who had been exposed to COVID-19. The rearrangement links TRBV10-3 to TRBJ1-1; 9 bases fit TRBD1. The chain's CDR3 is CAISRTGANTEAFF. The CDR3 DNA is TGTGCCATCAGTCGGACAGGGGCCAACACTGAAGCTTTCTTT.